This section outlines one T cell receptor beta chain sequence together with its context. This entry comes from a study of shared clonotypes between healthy human individuals. TCRdb's copy holds only in-frame clones and misses some; the assay was immunoSEQ multiplex PCR. The table has 800,000 to 1,200,000 clones, around 78% seen once; the top ten hold around 0.47%. The receptor was isolated from a young man in good health. Some clones in this sample may be carry-over from other donors' samples. The sample taken for sequencing was memory CD4+ T cells from PBMCs. The subset is: CD45RA-negative fraction.

The CDR3 DNA reads as TGCAGCCTCAGCCCCGGGGTTGGGGAGACCCAGTACTTC. It is translated as CSLSPGVGETQYF. The V gene is TRBV29-1, the J gene TRBJ2-5; a weak D match, TRBD2 (5 bases). Looked up from germline, CDR1 is SQVTM and CDR2 is ANQGSEA. V lost 8 bases and J 5 bases, leaving 18 bases between the germline ends. CDR3 length: 13 residues.